This T cell receptor beta chain was recorded in a study of T cells in Graves' hyperthyroidism and ophthalmopathy (dated by TCRdb to the late 2010s). A note on the overall study: Peripheral blood samples were taken at the time of initial diagnosis, prior to any treatment. After blood sampling, hyperthyroidism patients were treated with methimazole at a starting dose of 30 mg daily, and ophthalmopathy patients were treated with high-dose intravenous methylprednisolone. The roughly 100 discovery patients were randomly divided into training and test sets at a 7:3 ratio. The study also compared thyroid tissue and blood T-cell repertoires from about six Graves' hyperthyroidism patients. According to the paper, TCR Vbeta CDR3 sequencing was carried out on some 140 peripheral blood samples, which came from around 43 ophthalmopathy, around 74 hyperthyroidism and roughly 17 progressor patients. Prospective prediction of ophthalmopathy was tested in an independent validation cohort of 18 to 20 hyperthyroidism patients and around 16 patients who later progressed to ophthalmopathy. TCR V-J signatures able to tell the groups apart were searched for in a discovery cohort of 100 patients, of whom around 42 had Graves' ophthalmopathy and about 60 had stable Graves' hyperthyroidism. The investigation overall reported the following: A 13 V-J signature model separated ophthalmopathy from stable hyperthyroidism, with around 88% sensitivity and 81.08% specificity in cross-validation and 80%/75% in testing. In validation, the model predicted progression to ophthalmopathy with over 60% sensitivity and less than 80% specificity, a median of around six months before onset. Most expanded thyroid clonotypes (frequency above 0.001) were also found in blood, which suggests that blood repertoires may mirror thyroid immune responses. Sample size was not statistically predetermined, and blinding of investigators to group allocation was not performed.

Moderately to severely active disease, a Clinical Activity Score of at least 3, a NOSPECS grade of at least 4, and a duration under 3 months were present in ophthalmopathy patients. The study excluded patients with uncontrolled infections, other autoimmune diseases, pregnancy or lactation. Diagnoses were established on the basis of clinical symptoms, serum thyroxine and TRAb, thyroid ultrasound, and orbital computed tomography. PBMCs were separated from over 9 ml of fresh peripheral blood using Ficoll-Paque density gradient centrifugation. Trizol reagent was used to extract total RNA, and RNA quality was then checked on an Agilent 2100 Bioanalyzer. With respect to this clonotype: Its antigen has not been determined. This may be a read error: a much more frequent sequence differs by one nucleotide.

Measured from the cysteine to the phenylalanine, the CDR3 is 14 residues long. The kept DNA is CDR3 alone, 42 bases in frame from the first base. At the junction V is shortened by 5 bases and J by 2 bases, with 10 bases in between. The germline V gene yields MDHEN for CDR1 and SYDVKM for CDR2. The TCR beta CDR3 regions were amplified from RNA transcripts. The TCR CDR3 was subjected to a first round of RT-PCR using the HTBI primer set and the Qiagen OneStep RT-PCR kit. Libraries were constructed in a second round of multiplex PCR, after which size selection and purification were performed. The libraries were sequenced on an Illumina HiSeq2000 using paired-end 100 bp reads. On the authors' methods: Raw data were processed with SOAPnuke, discarding reads with adapters, uncalled bases, mean Phred below 15, or no exact constant-primer or identifier match. High-quality paired reads were merged using COPE v1.2.5, and each unique nucleotide sequence was defined as a clonotype. Clonotypes were aligned to IMGT TRBV, TRBD and TRBJ reference segments using MiTCR v1.1. The analysis was restricted to V-J combinations with a frequency above 0.0001, which together covered roughly 99% of the repertoires. A TCS score was defined as the ratio of F50 (clonal expansion) to E x V (chaos), with BLOSUM62-based TCRdist applied between CDR3 peptides within each V-J. Welch's t-statistics and random forest reduced fewer than 550 V-J features to about 12, which were used in a naive Bayes classifier (R e1071). TCRdb passed the public sequencing reads through fastp at Q25 and MiXCR, retaining productive beta sequences. Each entry merges the rows of one CDR3 protein and shows their most common DNA and genes. These V and J calls originate from TCRdb's pipeline instead of the authors' own analysis. For this sample the table gives around 620,000 distinct CDR3 sequences, of which approximately 15% were detected only once. Roughly 7% of the sample is in the top ten clones.

Material: blood. The receptor chain draws on TRBV28 and TRBJ1-3; the D segment could be TRBD1, given 5 matching bases. The clonotype originates from a woman between 18 and 29 years old with Graves' ophthalmopathy. The DNA sequence is TGTGCCAGCAGTATCGGGACGACTGGAAACACCATATATTTT. Translated, it gives CASSIGTTGNTIYF.